These T cell receptor beta chains were read from a single sample in a study of T cells in narcolepsy. Clones were sequenced by immunoSEQ multiplex PCR, and TCRdb holds only the in-frame ones, with some missing. There are approximately 30,000 clones in the sample; 65% to 85% occur only once, and roughly 1% lies in the top ten. Source material: memory (CD45RA-) CD4+ T cells from blood. These receptors all come from a human donor in good health. Each CDR3 is given with its conserved first and last residue. A D gene is named only where the DNA matches it firmly. Clone size is given for some rows only: seen once, a few or many times, or a class if the clone is expanded.

>-|TRBV4-1|TRBJ2-1|-
TGCGCCAGCAGCCAAGAACTAGAGCAGTTCTTC
CASSQELEQFF
>once|TRBV10-2|TRBJ1-6|TRBD1
TGCGCCAGCACCGACAGGGTGGCGTCACCCCTCCACTTT
CASTDRVASPLHF
>-|TRBV18|TRBJ1-1|TRBD1
TGTGCCAGCTCACCCGTAGGGGGCATGAACACTGAAGCTTTCTTT
CASSPVGGMNTEAFF
>-|TRBV18|TRBJ2-3|-
TGTGCCAGCTCACCTACACGGATACAGAGCTCTAGCACAGATACGCAGTATTTT
CASSPTRIQSSSTDTQYF
>-|TRBV5-4|TRBJ2-5|TRBD2
TGTGCCAGCAGCTTAGGCGGGGGGCGGCAAGAGACCCAGTACTTC
CASSLGGGRQETQYF
>few|TRBV27|TRBJ1-1|TRBD1
TGTGCCAGCAGTTTATCAAACCGACAGGGCCCTCCGTACACTGAAGCTTTCTTT
CASSLSNRQGPPYTEAFF
>-|TRBV27|TRBJ2-1|TRBD2
TGTGCCAGCAGTTTTCGGCTAGCGGTAAATGAGCAGTTCTTC
CASSFRLAVNEQFF
>-|TRBV4-3|TRBJ2-3|TRBD1
TGCGCCAGCAGCCAACATCACCCCCTGGACAGGGTTAATTCCGCAGATACGCAGTATTTT
CASSQHHPLDRVNSADTQYF
>-|TRBV5-4|TRBJ2-1|-
TGTGCCAGCAGCCTCGAAACAGGGAACCCTAAAGGGCAGTTCTTC
CASSLETGNPKGQFF
>once|TRBV19|TRBJ1-2|-
TGTGCCAGTAGTAGGCGGGGGCGGAACTATGGCTACACCTTC
CASSRRGRNYGYTF
>-|TRBV5-6|TRBJ1-5|TRBD1
TGTGCCAGCAGCTCGGACAGGGGATTACGCAATCAGCCCCAGCATTTT
CASSSDRGLRNQPQHF
>-|TRBV5-1|TRBJ2-7|-
TGCGCCAGCAGCGTTCCCGCCTGGGGAGGAAGCCAGACGAACTACGAGCAGTACTTC
CASSVPAWGGSQTNYEQYF
>-|TRBV7-2|TRBJ2-7|TRBD2
TGTGCCAGCAGCCCACGTAGCGGGGGGGCCTACGAGCAGTACTTC
CASSPRSGGAYEQYF
>once|TRBV19|TRBJ2-7|-
TGTGCCAGTAGTATGGGAACGGGCGAGCAGTACTTC
CASSMGTGEQYF
>-|TRBV7-8|TRBJ1-1|-
TGTGCCAGCAGCTTCGACGGATCTGGAGCTTTCTTT
CASSFDGSGAFF
>-|TRBV2|TRBJ2-1|TRBD1
TGTGCCAGCAGCCCTGGACAGGGGCCTTTCTATGAGCAGTTCTTC
CASSPGQGPFYEQFF
>-|TRBV5-1|TRBJ2-7|TRBD2
TGCGCCAGCAGAGGGGGACTAGCGGTTTACGAGCAGTACTTC
CASRGGLAVYEQYF
>-|TRBV9|TRBJ2-1|-
TGTGCCAGCAGCGCGGGACCGGGACTGGGGGGCTACAATGAGCAGTTCTTC
CASSAGPGLGGYNEQFF
>-|TRBV19|TRBJ2-2|-
TGTGCCAGTAGTCTACCCCCCGGGGAGCTGTTTTTT
CASSLPPGELFF
>-|TRBV27|TRBJ1-1|-
TGTGCCAGCAGTCGGTCAATAAGCACTGAAGCTTTCTTT
CASSRSISTEAFF
>-|TRBV10-2|TRBJ2-2|-
TGCGCCAGCGCCAAATCGCCGGGAACAGACGGGGAGCTGTTTTTT
CASAKSPGTDGELFF
>-|TRBV5-6|TRBJ2-7|TRBD1
TGTGCCAGATCTACAATGGACAGGGAAGGGCAGTACTTC
CARSTMDREGQYF
>-|TRBV12-5|TRBJ2-7|TRBD2
TGTGCTAGTGGCCCTGTCGGGGGGAAAGAGCAGTACTTC
CASGPVGGKEQYF